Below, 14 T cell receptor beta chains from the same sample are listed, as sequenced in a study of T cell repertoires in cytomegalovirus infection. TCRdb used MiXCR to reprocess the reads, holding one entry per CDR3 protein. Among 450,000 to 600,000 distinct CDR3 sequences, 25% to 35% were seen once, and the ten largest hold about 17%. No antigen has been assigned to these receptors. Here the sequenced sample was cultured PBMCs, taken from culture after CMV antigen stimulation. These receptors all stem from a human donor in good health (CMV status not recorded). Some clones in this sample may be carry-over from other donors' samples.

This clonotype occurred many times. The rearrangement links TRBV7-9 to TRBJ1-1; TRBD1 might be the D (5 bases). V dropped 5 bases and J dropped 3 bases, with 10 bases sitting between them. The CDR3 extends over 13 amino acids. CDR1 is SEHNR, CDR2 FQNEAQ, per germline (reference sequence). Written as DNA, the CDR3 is TGTGCCAGCAGCCCAGTGGGGGACACTGAAGCTTTCTTT. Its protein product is CASSPVGDTEAFF.

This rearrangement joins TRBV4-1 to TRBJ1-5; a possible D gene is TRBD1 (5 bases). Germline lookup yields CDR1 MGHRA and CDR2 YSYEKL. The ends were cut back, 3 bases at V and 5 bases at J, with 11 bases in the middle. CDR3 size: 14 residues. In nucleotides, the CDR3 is TGCGCCAGCAGCCAGGGACCCCTCTATCAGCCCCAGCATTTT. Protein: CASSQGPLYQPQHF.

The CDR3 bases are TGTGCCAGCAGTCCCTGGACCGAGGGTTCATATGGCTACACCTTC. This gives the protein CASSPWTEGSYGYTF. V is TRBV6-5 and J is TRBJ1-2; D remains ambiguous. The ends were cut back, 5 bases at V and 5 bases at J, with 18 bases in the middle. The length of the CDR3 is 15 residues. Germline values: CDR1 MNHEY, CDR2 SVGAGI.

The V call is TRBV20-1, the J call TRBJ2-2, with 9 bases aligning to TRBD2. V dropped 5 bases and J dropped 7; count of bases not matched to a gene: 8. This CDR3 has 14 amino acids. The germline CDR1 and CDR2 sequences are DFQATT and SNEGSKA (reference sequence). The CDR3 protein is CSAPRGRAGGELFF. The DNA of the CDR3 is TGCAGTGCTCCCCGCGGGAGGGCAGGCGGGGAGCTGTTTTTT.

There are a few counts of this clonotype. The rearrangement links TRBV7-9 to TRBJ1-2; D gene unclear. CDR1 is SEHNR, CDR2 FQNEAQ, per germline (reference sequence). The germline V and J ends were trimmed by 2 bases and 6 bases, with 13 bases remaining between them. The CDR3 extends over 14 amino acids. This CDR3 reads CASSLKSRGDGYTF. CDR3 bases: TGTGCCAGCAGCTTAAAGTCTCGTGGGGATGGCTACACCTTC.

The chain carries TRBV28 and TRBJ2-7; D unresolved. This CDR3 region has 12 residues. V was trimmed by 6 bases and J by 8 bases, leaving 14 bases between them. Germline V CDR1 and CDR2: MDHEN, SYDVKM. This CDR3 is CASSSPLFKQYF. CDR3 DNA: TGTGCCAGCAGCTCCCCCCTCTTCAAGCAGTACTTC.

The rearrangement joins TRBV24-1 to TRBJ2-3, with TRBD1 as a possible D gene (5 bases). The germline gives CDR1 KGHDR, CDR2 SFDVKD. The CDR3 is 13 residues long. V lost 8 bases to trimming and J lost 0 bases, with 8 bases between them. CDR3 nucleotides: TGTGCCACCAAATCAGGGAGCACAGATACGCAGTATTTT. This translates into CATKSGSTDTQYF.

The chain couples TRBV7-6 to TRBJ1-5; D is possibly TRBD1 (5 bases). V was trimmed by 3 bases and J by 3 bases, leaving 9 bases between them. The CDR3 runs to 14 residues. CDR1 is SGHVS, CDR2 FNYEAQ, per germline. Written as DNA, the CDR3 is TGTGCCAGCAGCTTTGGGGGAGTCAATCAGCCCCAGCATTTT. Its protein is CASSFGGVNQPQHF.

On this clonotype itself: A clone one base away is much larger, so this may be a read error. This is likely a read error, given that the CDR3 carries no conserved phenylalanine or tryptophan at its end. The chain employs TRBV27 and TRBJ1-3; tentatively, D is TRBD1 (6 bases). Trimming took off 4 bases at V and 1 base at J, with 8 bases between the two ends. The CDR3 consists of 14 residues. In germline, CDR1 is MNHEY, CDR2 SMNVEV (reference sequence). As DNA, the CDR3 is TGTGCCAGCAGTTCAAGGGGGTCTGGAAACACCATATATTTG. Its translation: CASSSRGSGNTIYL.

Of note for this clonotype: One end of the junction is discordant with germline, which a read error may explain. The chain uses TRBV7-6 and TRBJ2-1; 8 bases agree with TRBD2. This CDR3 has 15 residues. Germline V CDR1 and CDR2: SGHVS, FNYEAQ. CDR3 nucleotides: TGTGCCAGCAGCTTCCTAGCGGGCTCCTACAATGAGCAGTCCTTC. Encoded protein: CASSFLAGSYNEQSF.

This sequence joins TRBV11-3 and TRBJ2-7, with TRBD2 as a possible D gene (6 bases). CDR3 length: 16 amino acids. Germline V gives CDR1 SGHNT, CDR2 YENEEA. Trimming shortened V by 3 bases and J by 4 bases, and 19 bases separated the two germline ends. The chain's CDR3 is CASSFAPFDGGYEQYV. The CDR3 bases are TGTGCCAGCAGCTTCGCCCCCTTCGACGGAGGGTACGAGCAGTACGTC.

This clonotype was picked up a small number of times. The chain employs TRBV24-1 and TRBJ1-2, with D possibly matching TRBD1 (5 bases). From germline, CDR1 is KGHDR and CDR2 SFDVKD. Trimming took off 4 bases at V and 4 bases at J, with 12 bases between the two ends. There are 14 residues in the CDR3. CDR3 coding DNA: TGTGCCACCAGTGACATGACAGTAGCCTATGGCTACACCTTC. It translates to CATSDMTVAYGYTF.

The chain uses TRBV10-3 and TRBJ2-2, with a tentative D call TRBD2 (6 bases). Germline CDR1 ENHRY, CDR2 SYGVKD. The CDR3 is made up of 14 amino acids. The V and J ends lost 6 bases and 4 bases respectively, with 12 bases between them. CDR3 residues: CAISREIGTGELFF. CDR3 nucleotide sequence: TGTGCCATCAGCCGGGAGATCGGCACCGGGGAGCTGTTTTTT.

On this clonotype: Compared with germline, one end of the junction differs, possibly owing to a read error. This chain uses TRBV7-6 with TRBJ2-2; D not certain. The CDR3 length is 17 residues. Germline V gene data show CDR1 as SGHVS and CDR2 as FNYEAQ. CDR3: CASSSRAQLKDTGELFF. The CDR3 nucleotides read TGTGCTAGCAGCTCCCGAGCTCAGCTGAAGGACACCGGGGAGCTGTTTTTT.